The T cell receptor beta chain described here comes from a study of T-cell memory formation after mild COVID-19. Study background: Largely, the TCR clusters proved donor specific. Study outcomes and limitations: SARS-CoV-2 specificity of second-wave clones peaking day 37 was unconfirmed. Mostly located in CM and EM were contracting CD4+ clones, with contracting CD8+ clones located in EMRA.

The CDR3 totals 15 residues. CDR1 is MNHNY and CDR2 is SVGAGI in the germline V gene (reference sequence). Trimming cost V 8 bases and J 0 bases, with 11 bases left between them. Employing constant-segment primers, 5'RACE generated TCR alpha and TCR beta cDNA libraries bearing sample barcodes and UMIs. TCRdb redid the calling of the 5' RACE reads with MiXCR, one entry per CDR3 protein. The data show about 400,000 distinct CDR3 sequences, about 20% seen once. A remark on this clonotype: What it binds is not known.

The genes are TRBV6-6 and TRBJ2-6; D not resolved. The receptor was isolated from a man between 18 and 35 years old who had mild COVID-19 (a few samples of this study predate the infection). Cell type and time point are not known. Sequencing was carried out using PBMCs or a T cell subset sorted from them (not recorded which). For the CDR3, the DNA is TGTGCCAGCGCCCTCTTAACCTCTGGGGCCAACGTCCTGACTTTC. Translated, it gives CASALLTSGANVLTF.